This note documents a single T cell receptor (beta chain) sequence. The germline gives CDR1 MNHEY, CDR2 SVGAGI. The CDR3 is 15 residues long. The V end lost 6 bases, the J end lost 0 bases, and 13 bases lay between the germline ends. TCRdb re-called the RT-PCR reads through MiXCR, storing one row per CDR3 protein. The sample has approximately 150,000 distinct CDR3 sequences, about 30% seen once. The sample is drawn from a study of patients and donors after allogeneic stem cell transplantation. The sequenced material came from blood, either unsorted or a sorted T cell fraction (not recorded which). The clonotype was recovered from a human donor who was either an allogeneic HSCT recipient or a stem cell or donor lymphocyte infusion donor (not recorded which). It is not recorded whose cells these are; they may come from a transplant donor. The chain employs TRBV6-5 and TRBJ2-3; D is perhaps TRBD2 (6 bases). CDR3 in amino acids: CASSWGLPSTDTQYF. CDR3 DNA sequence: TGTGCCAGCAGCTGGGGACTTCCTAGCACAGATACGCAGTATTTT.